Ten or more counts support the clone carrying this T cell receptor (beta chain). Its cognate antigen is unknown. The sample comes from a study of T cell repertoires in cytomegalovirus infection. Study as a whole: As its CMV epitopes, the study selected recently identified HLA-C-restricted and well-studied HLA-B-restricted targets. Public TCR beta signature analysis indicated the presence of both CMV infection and matching HLA type.

Study findings and constraints: Cumulative public TCR beta family frequency identified CMV carriers with the relevant HLA. The study found HLA-C-restricted CMV-specific TCR beta clonotypes dominating the ex vivo response.

TCRdb fed the reads into MiXCR, producing one record per CDR3 protein. Of some 940,000 distinct CDR3 sequences listed, around 32% are singletons. The TCR was taken from a human donor in good health (CMV status not recorded). Some clones in this sample may be carry-over from other donors' samples. The sequencing here drew on cultured CD8+ T cells from PBMCs, taken from culture after CMV antigen stimulation.

CDR3 protein: CASTPSFADLGYEQYF. The CDR3 region has the DNA TGTGCCAGCACTCCTTCTTTTGCAGACCTAGGATACGAGCAGTACTTC. V and J are TRBV6-1 and TRBJ2-7; no firm D call. Between the trimmed V and J ends, which lost 7 bases and 4 bases, there was a span of 23 bases. Germline lookup yields CDR1 MNHNS and CDR2 SASEGT. CDR3 length: 16 residues.